These T cell receptor beta chains were read from a single sample in a study of Ad26.COV2.S vaccination and SARS-CoV-2 variants. TCRdb's copy holds only in-frame clones and misses some; the assay was immunoSEQ multiplex PCR. Among approximately 460,000 clones listed, 80% to 90% were seen once. The sample here was peripheral blood, taken in a trial of Ad26.COV2.S vaccine versus placebo. The origin of the receptors is a person aged 18-60 years who received the Ad26.COV2.S COVID-19 vaccine or a placebo. Each CDR3 is given with its conserved first and last residue. The D gene is left open where the match is weak. The listing skips clone size in some rows; elsewhere it reads once, few, many or a size class.

V,D,size,J,DNA,CDR3
TRBV3-1/TRBV3-2,.,.,TRBJ2-1,TGTGCCAGCAGCCAAGGGGGGGCCTACAGTGAGCAGTTCTTC,CASSQGGAYSEQFF
TRBV5-1,TRBD2,once,TRBJ2-7,TGCGCCAGCAGCTTTCTGAGCGGGAGTTGGTACGAGCAGTACTTC,CASSFLSGSWYEQYF
TRBV19,.,once,TRBJ2-7,TGTGCCAGTAGTATGAGGGTTGGCGAGCAGTACTTC,CASSMRVGEQYF
TRBV5-8,TRBD2,.,TRBJ2-1,TGTGCCAGCAGCCTCAGAGGGAGTAGCGGGGCGAGCTCCTACAATGAGCAGTTCTTC,CASSLRGSSGASSYNEQFF
TRBV29-1,TRBD1,.,TRBJ1-1,TGCAGCGTCCGGACAGGGTGGGACACTGAAGCTTTCTTT,CSVRTGWDTEAFF
TRBV7-9,TRBD2,.,TRBJ2-1,TGTGCCAGCAGCTTAGAGGGCGGGGGGAACTCCAATGAGCAGTTCTTC,CASSLEGGGNSNEQFF
TRBV4-2,.,.,TRBJ2-7,TGTGCCAGCAGCCAAGGCGGTACCTACGAGCAGTACTTC,CASSQGGTYEQYF
TRBV25-1,.,.,TRBJ1-4,TGTGCCAGCAGTGCATCAGGCGGACATAATGAAAAACTGTTTTTT,CASSASGGHNEKLFF
TRBV5-5,.,few,TRBJ2-7,TGTGCCAGCAGCTTGTGGGGAAACGAGCAGTACTTC,CASSLWGNEQYF
TRBV29-1,TRBD1,once,TRBJ1-2,TGCAGCGTAGACGACAGGGAGAGGAATAACTATGGCTACACCTTC,CSVDDRERNNYGYTF
TRBV7-9,.,.,TRBJ1-2,TGTGCCAGCAGCCCAACCGGTGGACCCCCGAGGAGCTATGGCTACACCTTC,CASSPTGGPPRSYGYTF
TRBV28,.,.,TRBJ1-6,TGTGCCAGCAGTTTGTGGCGGATTAATTCACCCCTCCACTTT,CASSLWRINSPLHF
TRBV5-4,.,.,TRBJ2-3,TGTGCCAGCAGTTTTATACCGGAATCAAGCACAGATACGCAGTATTTT,CASSFIPESSTDTQYF
TRBV19,.,.,TRBJ1-5,TGTGCCAGTAACGCGGGGGTGGAACAGCCCCAGCATTTT,CASNAGVEQPQHF
TRBV6-5,TRBD1,.,TRBJ2-2,TGTGCCAGCAGTCTCGGGACAGGGGTTACCGGGGAGCTGTTTTTT,CASSLGTGVTGELFF
TRBV30,TRBD1,.,TRBJ1-4,TGTGCCTGGAGTTTCGGACAGGGGGATGAAAAACTGTTTTTT,CAWSFGQGDEKLFF
TRBV18,TRBD1,.,TRBJ1-4,TGTGCCAGCTCACCCGGGACAGATGAAAAACTGTTTTTT,CASSPGTDEKLFF